Shown below are 22 T cell receptor beta chains from a single sample sequenced in a study of cytomegalovirus exposure and HLA in healthy donors (dated by TCRdb to the late 2010s). Receptors were amplified or captured by the immunoSEQ multiplex PCR assay. The multiplex PCR relied on a mix of 60 forward primers for TCR Vbeta segments and 13 reverse primers for TCR Jbeta segments. This is the immuneACCESS table as TCRdb keeps it, with only in-frame sequences that have V and J called. A part of the clones is gone; compared with another copy, unresolved V genes explain less than half, and the rest is unexplained. Here the sample has 150,000 to 200,000 clones; over 65% occur a single time. Jointly, the top ten make up about 4.3% of the sample. What was sequenced was PBMCs. The receptor source for this set is a young man in good health and CMV-seropositive.

This chain joins TRBV4-1 and TRBJ2-5; a possible D gene is TRBD2 (6 bases). V shed 4 bases and J shed 4 bases, with 13 bases lying between them. Germline CDR1 and CDR2: MGHRA and YSYEKL. CDR3 length: 14 residues. The CDR3 sequence: CASSLSGSRETQYF. In DNA, the CDR3 is TGCGCCAGCAGCCTTAGCGGCTCGAGAGAGACCCAGTACTTC.

The chain uses TRBV25-1 and TRBJ1-1; a weak D match, TRBD1 (5 bases). CDR1 is MGHDK, CDR2 SYGVNS, per germline. Trimming shortened V by 0 bases and J by 6 bases, and 14 bases separated the two germline ends. This CDR3 contains 15 residues. For the CDR3, the DNA is TGTGCCAGCAGTGAATATGGGAGGGGAGATGCTGAAGCTTTCTTT. Translated: CASSEYGRGDAEAFF.

The chain is built from TRBV19 and TRBJ2-2; 10 positions agree with TRBD2. The germline V gene has CDR1 LNHDA and CDR2 SQIVND (reference sequence). Losses at the gene ends were 8 bases for V and 2 bases for J; bases not matched to a gene: 17. The CDR3 runs to 19 residues. This CDR3 reads CASARGHSGRIANTGELFF. The CDR3 DNA sequence: TGTGCCAGTGCCCGGGGGCATAGCGGGAGGATTGCAAACACCGGGGAGCTGTTTTTT.

This chain joins TRBV19 and TRBJ1-1, with a weak D call TRBD1 (6 bases). The V gene's germline CDR1 is LNHDA and CDR2 SQIVND (reference sequence). The V and J ends lost 5 bases and 5 bases respectively, with 21 bases between them. The CDR3 extends over 16 amino acids. The CDR3 DNA follows: TGTGCCAGTAGTCCTAACGCCAGGGGTAGAAGTACTGAAGCTTTCTTT. Its translation is CASSPNARGRSTEAFF.

The genes are TRBV9 and TRBJ1-2; a possible D gene is TRBD1 (5 bases). Germline V gene sequence: CDR1 SGDLS, CDR2 YYNGEE. V was clipped by 3 bases and J by 4 bases, with 16 bases between them. The CDR3 spans 15 residues. CDR3 bases: TGTGCCAGCAGCGAGGGGCCGGGTGCTTCCTATGGCTACACCTTC. Its translation is CASSEGPGASYGYTF.

The chain is built from TRBV9 and TRBJ2-1; TRBD2 might be the D (6 bases). The CDR3 has 15 residues. V lost 1 base and J 7 bases, leaving 15 bases between the germline ends. Per germline, CDR1 SGDLS and CDR2 YYNGEE. CDR3 sequence (DNA): TGTGCCAGCAGCGTATTGGCGGGGCTGACGAATGAGCAGTTCTTC. The encoded protein is CASSVLAGLTNEQFF.

Points on this clone: Relative to the germline gene, one junction end is altered; a read error may explain this. J is TRBJ2-3 and V is TRBV6-4; 9 positions match TRBD2. The CDR3 consists of 15 residues. Germline CDR1 is MRHNA and CDR2 is SNTAGT. CDR3 amino acids: CASSDSTSGTDAQYF. Written as DNA, the CDR3 is TGTGCCAGCAGTGACTCGACTAGCGGCACAGATGCGCAGTATTTT.

The V gene is TRBV2, the J gene TRBJ2-2; 7 bases align to TRBD1. V trimming: 8 bases; J trimming: 7 bases; junction bases outside the gene matches: 7. Per the germline V gene, CDR1 is SNHLY and CDR2 is FYNNEI. The CDR3 sequence is 13 residues long. The CDR3, as DNA: TGTGCCAGCTCACAGGGGCGACACGGGGAGCTGTTTTTT. It codes for CASSQGRHGELFF.

J is TRBJ1-2 and V is TRBV6-5; 12 bases are shared with TRBD1. The CDR3 is made up of 16 amino acids. CDR1 is MNHEY, CDR2 SVGAGI, per germline. The trim removed 2 bases at V and 2 bases at J, leaving 3 bases unmatched. CDR3 sequence reads: CASSYAGTGGNYGYTF. The CDR3, as DNA: TGTGCCAGCAGTTACGCCGGGACAGGGGGCAACTATGGCTACACCTTC.

The rearrangement joins TRBV21-1 to TRBJ2-7; the table calls TRBD2, which could not be checked here. TRBV21-1 is recorded as a pseudogene. The CDR3 sequence is 16 residues long. In DNA, the CDR3 is TGTGCCAGCAGCATTATAGCGGGCCGTAGAGACTACGAGCAGTACGTC. This encodes CASSIIAGRRDYEQYV.

The chain uses TRBV14 and TRBJ1-1; D is unclear. Between the trimmed V and J ends, which lost 2 bases and 4 bases, there was a span of 8 bases. CDR1 and CDR2 from the germline V gene are SGHDN and FVKESK. This CDR3 comprises 13 residues. The CDR3 DNA reads as TGTGCCAGCAGCCAACTCCGGGGCACTGAAGCTTTCTTT. Translating gives CASSQLRGTEAFF.

The V and J genes are TRBV7-9 and TRBJ2-7; 7 bases fit TRBD1. Looked up from germline, CDR1 is SEHNR and CDR2 is FQNEAQ (reference sequence). The CDR3 has 16 amino acids. In nucleotides, the CDR3 is TGTTCCAGCAGCTTACAGGGGCGAGGAGTCTCAAGCGAGCAGTACGTC. Its protein product is CSSSLQGRGVSSEQYV.

V usage is TRBV28 and J usage is TRBJ1-1; D is unclear. V lost 2 bases to trimming and J lost 1 base, with 8 bases between them. This CDR3 is built from 14 residues. Germline CDR1 and CDR2: MDHEN and SYDVKM. The DNA of the CDR3 is TGTGCCAGCAGTTTAGGCAGGCGGAACACTGAAGCTTTCTTT. Translated: CASSLGRRNTEAFF.

Regarding this clone: Germline is not matched at one junction end, which may reflect a read error. This rearrangement joins TRBV7-9 to TRBJ1-1; perhaps TRBD1 as D (5 bases). CDR1 is SEHNR, CDR2 FQNEAQ, per germline (reference sequence). This CDR3 spans 15 amino acids. For the CDR3, the DNA is TGTTCCAGCGGAAGGGGTGCCAGCTTGAACACTGAAGCTTTCTTT. Protein: CSSGRGASLNTEAFF.

The chain uses TRBV4-1 and TRBJ1-1; 7 nucleotides match TRBD1. V lost 0 bases to trimming and J lost 1 base; unmatched junction nucleotides: 5. The germline V gene encodes CDR1 MGHRA and CDR2 YSYEKL. The length of the CDR3 is 16 residues. The chain's CDR3 is CASSQDPGQPNTEAFF. The CDR3 DNA reads as TGCGCCAGCAGCCAAGATCCGGGACAGCCGAACACTGAAGCTTTCTTT.

The rearrangement uses TRBV2 and TRBJ1-5; maybe TRBD1 (5 bases). This CDR3 is 17 amino acids long. Germline CDR1 and CDR2: SNHLY and FYNNEI. V was shortened by 7 bases and J by 2 bases, with 21 bases between the two germline ends. The CDR3 nucleotides are TGTGCCAGCACCAGTTTCCGTGTGGGGCTACGCAATCAGCCCCAGCATTTT. Residues: CASTSFRVGLRNQPQHF.

The sample holds a few counts of this clone. A read error may produce the germline difference seen at one junction end. The chain combines TRBV30 with TRBJ2-3, with 7 bases matching TRBD2. This CDR3 is 16 amino acids long. Looked up from germline, CDR1 is GTSNPN and CDR2 is SVGIG (reference sequence). In DNA, the CDR3 is TGTGCCTGGAGTGTACCGAGCGGGGTGCTCACAGATACGCATTATTTT. This encodes CAWSVPSGVLTDTHYF.

CDR3 DNA: TGTGCCAGCAGCCTTACAGGGGAACAGGAGCCCCAGCATTTT. Its protein is CASSLTGEQEPQHF. This chain links TRBV4-2 with TRBJ1-5, with 7 positions matching TRBD1. From germline, CDR1 is LGHNA and CDR2 YNFKEQ. The V gene end was trimmed by 4 bases and the J gene end by 8 bases; junction bases not matched to a gene: 8. The CDR3 length is 14 residues.

V and J are TRBV5-1 and TRBJ1-1, with D possibly matching TRBD1 (5 bases). CDR1 is SGHRS, CDR2 YFSETQ, per germline. The V end was cut by 8 bases, the J end by 1 base, with 18 bases between. The length of the CDR3 is 15 residues. The CDR3 DNA sequence: TGCGCCAGTAATCTCAGGGCGGCGGAGAACACTGAAGCTTTCTTT. Translation: CASNLRAAENTEAFF.

The V and J genes are TRBV6-5 and TRBJ2-3; D is perhaps TRBD2 (5 bases). CDR1 and CDR2 (germline): MNHEY, SVGAGI. CDR3 length: 13 residues. With 0 bases removed from V and 13 bases from J, the gap between germline ends came to 14 bases. DNA of the CDR3: TGTGCCAGCAGTTACTCGAGGGCGCCAGAGAAGTATTTT. Residues: CASSYSRAPEKYF.

This chain uses TRBV18 with TRBJ1-1, with a weak D call TRBD1 (6 bases). CDR1 is KGHSH, CDR2 LQKENI, per germline. V was cut by 6 bases and J by 4 bases, with 15 bases left in between. This CDR3 spans 14 amino acids. The CDR3 loop is CASSLGGGSTEAFF. The CDR3 region has the DNA TGTGCCAGCTCTCTAGGGGGGGGCAGCACTGAAGCTTTCTTT. Full variable domain (rest looked up from reference TRBV18 and TRBJ1-1): NAGVMQNPRHLVRRRGQEARLRCSPMKGHSHVYWYRQLPEEGLKFMVYLQKENIIDESGMPKERFSAEFPKEGPSILRIQQVVRGDSAAYFCASSLGGGSTEAFFGQGTRLTVV.

The chain links TRBV7-9 to TRBJ1-1; a weak D match, TRBD1 (5 bases). This CDR3 is 14 amino acids long. Deletions cut 7 bases from V and 3 bases from J, with 15 bases between. Per germline, CDR1 SEHNR and CDR2 FQNEAQ (reference sequence). Here the CDR3 reads CASIAGRGDTEAFF. CDR3 nucleotides: TGTGCCAGCATCGCGGGACGGGGGGACACTGAAGCTTTCTTT.